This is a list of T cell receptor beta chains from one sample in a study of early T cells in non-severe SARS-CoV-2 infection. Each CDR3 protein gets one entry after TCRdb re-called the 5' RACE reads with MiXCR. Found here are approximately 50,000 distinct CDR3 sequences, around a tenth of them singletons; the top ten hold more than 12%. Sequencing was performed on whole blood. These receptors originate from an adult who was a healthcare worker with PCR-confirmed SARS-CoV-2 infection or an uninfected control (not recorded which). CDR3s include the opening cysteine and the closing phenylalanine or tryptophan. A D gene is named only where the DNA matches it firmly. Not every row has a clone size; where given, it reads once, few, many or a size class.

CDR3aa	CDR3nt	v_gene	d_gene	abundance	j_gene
CASSSRLGTDTQYF	TGTGCCAGCAGCTCCCGCCTAGGCACAGATACGCAGTATTTT	TRBV6-5	.	.	TRBJ2-3
CSVRDSSYEQYF	TGCAGCGTCCGGGACAGTTCCTACGAGCAGTACTTC	TRBV29-1	TRBD1	few	TRBJ2-7
CASSFRDYDTDTQYF	TGCGCCAGCAGTTTCCGGGACTACGACACAGATACGCAGTATTTT	TRBV4-1	TRBD2	many	TRBJ2-3
CASSLAAGAQETQYF	TGTGCCAGCAGTTTAGCGGCGGGGGCCCAAGAGACCCAGTACTTC	TRBV12-3/TRBV12-4	.	many	TRBJ2-5
CASSLARLSGANVLTF	TGTGCCAGCAGCTTAGCTCGGCTCTCTGGGGCCAACGTCCTGACTTTC	TRBV7-3	.	many	TRBJ2-6
CATSDRPKEGTDTQYF	TGTGCCACCAGTGACCGACCCAAGGAGGGTACAGATACGCAGTATTTT	TRBV24-1	.	.	TRBJ2-3
CASSKRARYEQYF	TGTGCCAGCAGCAAAAGGGCCCGTTACGAGCAGTACTTC	TRBV6-2/TRBV6-3	.	many	TRBJ2-7
CASSPARGGEQYF	TGTGCCAGCAGCCCGGCCCGGGGAGGCGAGCAGTACTTC	TRBV14	.	many	TRBJ2-7
CASSYPGSRETQYF	TGTGCCAGCAGTTATCCCGGGTCCCGGGAGACCCAGTACTTC	TRBV28	.	many	TRBJ2-5
CASSFITDTQYF	TGTGCCAGCAGTTTTATCACAGATACGCAGTATTTT	TRBV28	.	few	TRBJ2-3
CSARPSGRRMDEQFF	TGCAGTGCTAGACCTAGCGGGAGGCGGATGGATGAGCAGTTCTTC	TRBV20-1	TRBD2	many	TRBJ2-1
CASSLTARGSKNIQYF	TGTGCCAGCAGCTTAACGGCCCGGGGTTCCAAAAACATTCAGTACTTC	TRBV7-2	.	.	TRBJ2-4
CASSLDGGRAYEQFF	TGTGCCAGCAGTTTAGATGGCGGGAGGGCCTATGAGCAGTTCTTC	TRBV28	TRBD2	few	TRBJ2-1
CASSSGPHRDEQYF	TGTGCCAGCAGCTCCGGGCCCCATCGGGACGAGCAGTACTTC	TRBV7-2	.	many	TRBJ2-7
CASSLTLTGVNTGELFF	TGTGCCAGCAGCTTAACCCTGACAGGGGTGAACACCGGGGAGCTGTTTTTT	TRBV7-3	TRBD1	few	TRBJ2-2
CASSQSAGRDGVETQYF	TGCGCCAGCAGTCAATCGGCGGGCCGGGACGGAGTAGAGACCCAGTACTTC	TRBV23-1	.	many	TRBJ2-5
CSVEVSGSLRETQYF	TGCAGCGTCGAAGTGAGCGGGAGCTTAAGAGAGACCCAGTACTTC	TRBV29-1	TRBD2	few	TRBJ2-5
CASSSTGNTGELFF	TGTGCCAGCAGCTCGACAGGGAACACCGGGGAGCTGTTTTTT	TRBV9	.	many	TRBJ2-2
CASSQGTYEQYF	TGTGCCAGCAGCCAAGGGACCTACGAGCAGTACTTC	TRBV3-1	.	.	TRBJ2-7
CASSPWTGGNTGELFF	TGTGCCAGCAGCCCCTGGACAGGGGGAAACACCGGGGAGCTGTTTTTT	TRBV3-1	TRBD1	few	TRBJ2-2
CATSPRRGNTIYF	TGTGCCACAAGCCCGCGACGGGGAAACACCATATATTTT	TRBV6-5	.	many	TRBJ1-3
CASSPDRAETQYF	TGCGCCAGCAGCCCGGACAGGGCGGAGACCCAGTACTTC	TRBV5-1	TRBD1	many	TRBJ2-5
CASSLGGRRFYNEQFF	TGTGCCAGCAGTTTAGGAGGGAGGAGATTCTACAATGAGCAGTTCTTC	TRBV28	.	few	TRBJ2-1
CASSTARGRGAGGTEAFF	TGTGCCAGCAGTACGGCCAGGGGGCGCGGGGCCGGCGGCACTGAAGCTTTCTTT	TRBV12-3/TRBV12-4	TRBD1	many	TRBJ1-1
CSVINFGEQYF	TGCAGCGTTATTAACTTTGGCGAGCAGTACTTC	TRBV29-1	.	few	TRBJ2-7
CASIKGPDSYNSPLHF	TGTGCCAGCATCAAGGGACCGGACTCCTATAATTCACCCCTCCACTTT	TRBV28	.	many	TRBJ1-6
CSALRLGGTDTQYF	TGCAGTGCTCTCCGACTAGGCGGCACAGATACGCAGTATTTT	TRBV20-1	.	many	TRBJ2-3
CASRRTGGAYEQYF	TGTGCCAGCAGAAGGACAGGCGGCGCCTACGAGCAGTACTTC	TRBV6-2/TRBV6-3	TRBD1	many	TRBJ2-7
CASSQANTQYF	TGTGCCAGCAGCCAAGCGAATACGCAGTATTTT	TRBV6-2/TRBV6-3	.	.	TRBJ2-3
CASSLEGRWSSYNEQFF	TGCGCCAGCAGCTTGGAGGGTCGGTGGAGCTCCTACAATGAGCAGTTCTTC	TRBV5-1	.	.	TRBJ2-1